These 27 T cell receptor beta chains were all obtained from the same sample, sequenced in a study of blood T cell repertoires in COVID-19. The data were produced by immunoSEQ multiplex PCR, yet TCRdb's version contains in-frame clones alone and is incomplete. The sample consists of some 300,000 clones, around 90% of them appearing once. The specimen sequenced was peripheral blood. These receptors all stem from a woman in her fifties or sixties with COVID-19, enrolled during active disease.

The chain employs TRBV30 and TRBJ2-7; no definite D call. The CDR3 totals 13 residues. With 1 base removed from V and 5 bases from J, the gap between germline ends came to 12 bases. Germline CDR1 reads GTSNPN; CDR2 reads SVGIG (reference sequence). The CDR3 region is CAWSARRADEQYF. The CDR3, as DNA: TGTGCCTGGAGTGCCCGGAGAGCCGACGAGCAGTACTTC.

The chain has TRBV10-3 and TRBJ2-1, with 7 positions matching TRBD1. Losses at the gene ends were 9 bases for V and 9 bases for J; bases not matched to a gene: 14. Germline V gene data show CDR1 as ENHRY and CDR2 as SYGVKD. The CDR3 covers 14 residues. CDR3 sequence reads: CAIKPGQTGVEQFF. The CDR3 region has the DNA TGTGCCATAAAGCCGGGACAGACTGGAGTTGAGCAGTTCTTC.

V and J are TRBV11-3 and TRBJ2-2, with D perhaps matching TRBD2 (5 bases). V was shortened by 1 base and J by 2 bases, with 11 bases between the two germline ends. This CDR3 has 16 amino acids. CDR1 and CDR2 from the germline V gene are SGHNT and YENEEA. DNA of the CDR3: TGTGCCAGCAGCTTAGTAGGAGGCGCTAACACCGGGGAGCTGTTTTTT. Protein: CASSLVGGANTGELFF.

The chain carries TRBV11-2 and TRBJ2-1, with 12 bases that match TRBD2. Germline CDR1 and CDR2: SGHAT and FQNNGV. V lost 5 bases, J lost 2 bases, and 4 bases stayed unmatched. This CDR3 comprises 16 residues. CDR3 in amino acids: CASSILAGGAYNEQFF. CDR3 coding DNA: TGTGCCAGCAGCATACTAGCGGGGGGAGCCTACAATGAGCAGTTCTTC.

The chain carries TRBV27 and TRBJ1-6; perhaps TRBD1 as D (5 bases). V was trimmed by 8 bases and J by 8 bases, leaving 22 bases between them. CDR1 and CDR2 from the germline V gene are MNHEY and SMNVEV (reference sequence). This CDR3 has 16 amino acids. The CDR3 DNA reads TGTGCCAGCCATTCTCGGGGACCAGGGAGGGATTCACCCCTCCACTTT. Translated: CASHSRGPGRDSPLHF.

The rearrangement joins TRBV3-1 (or the pseudogene TRBV3-2) to TRBJ2-7; D call uncertain. CDR1 is LGHDT, CDR2 YNNKEL, per germline (reference sequence). CDR3 length: 11 residues. Trimming shortened V by 1 base and J by 9 bases, and 7 bases separated the two germline ends. The CDR3 loop is CASSQAWRQYF. In nucleotides, the CDR3 is TGTGCCAGCAGCCAAGCATGGAGGCAGTACTTC.

The chain joins TRBV12-3 or TRBV12-4 to TRBJ1-1, with unresolved D. Trimming removed 2 bases at V and 8 bases at J, with 12 bases between. CDR3 length: 13 residues. Here the CDR3 DNA reads TGTGCCAGCAGTTTACCCCACAGCTTGGAAGCTTTCTTT. Its protein product is CASSLPHSLEAFF.

The chain has TRBV5-4 and TRBJ1-4; D is possibly TRBD1 (5 bases). The germline CDR1 and CDR2 sequences are SGHNT and YYREEE (reference sequence). V lost 3 bases to trimming and J lost 5 bases, with 14 bases between them. The CDR3 spans 15 residues. As DNA, the CDR3 is TGTGCCAGCAGCTCAAGGGACTCTTGGAATGAAAAACTGTTTTTT. This sequence encodes CASSSRDSWNEKLFF.

V is TRBV5-5 and J is TRBJ2-7, with 15 bases lining up with TRBD2. The CDR3 has 16 residues. V was pared by 2 bases and J by 4 bases, with 4 bases of the junction left unmatched. In germline, CDR1 is SGHKS, CDR2 YYEKEE (reference sequence). Here the CDR3 DNA reads TGTGCCAGCAGCTTAGGGACTAGCGGGAGGATTTACGAGCAGTACTTC. Amino acid sequence: CASSLGTSGRIYEQYF.

This chain joins TRBV5-5 and TRBJ1-1; a weak D match, TRBD1 (5 bases). This CDR3 contains 15 residues. The germline gives CDR1 SGHKS, CDR2 YYEKEE (reference sequence). Trimming stripped 0 bases from V and 2 bases from J, with 11 bases between. CDR3 loop: CASSLATGVNTEAFF. DNA for the CDR3: TGTGCCAGCAGCTTGGCGACGGGGGTAAACACTGAAGCTTTCTTT.

This chain uses TRBV5-1 with TRBJ2-2; tentatively, D is TRBD2 (5 bases). Germline assignment: CDR1 SGHRS and CDR2 YFSETQ. With 1 base removed from V and 6 bases from J, the gap between germline ends came to 16 bases. The CDR3 is made up of 16 amino acids. CDR3 in amino acids: CASSLPLVGSAGELFF. The CDR3 coding sequence is TGCGCCAGCAGCTTGCCTCTAGTGGGGAGCGCCGGGGAGCTGTTTTTT. Looking up the rest from reference TRBV5-1 and TRBJ2-2 gives the full variable domain: KAGVTQTPRYLIKTRGQQVTLSCSPISGHRSVSWYQQTPGQGLQFLFEYFSETQRNKGNFPGRFSGRQFSNSRSEMNVSTLELGDSALYLCASSLPLVGSAGELFFGEGSRLTVL.

V is TRBV10-2 and J is TRBJ2-2; D possibly corresponds to TRBD2 (6 bases). CDR1 is WSHSY, CDR2 SAAADI, per germline. The CDR3 has 17 amino acids. V shed 6 bases and J shed 4 bases, with 21 bases lying between them. CDR3 sequence reads: CASSPPGGSGGTGELFF. For the CDR3, the DNA is TGCGCCAGCAGCCCGCCCGGAGGTAGCGGTGGCACCGGGGAGCTGTTTTTT.

This chain joins TRBV30 and TRBJ1-6, with unresolved D. Germline V gives CDR1 GTSNPN, CDR2 SVGIG (reference sequence). The CDR3 contains 16 residues. Between the trimmed V and J ends, which lost 1 base and 0 bases, there was a span of 10 bases. The CDR3 DNA reads TGTGCCTGGAGTGCGACGGAGAGCTCCTATAATTCACCCCTCCACTTT. Translation gives CAWSATESSYNSPLHF.

The chain is built from TRBV19 and TRBJ2-7, with D possibly TRBD2 on 6 matching bases. The CDR3 covers 14 residues. V was clipped by 6 bases and J by 0 bases, with 12 bases between them. Germline loops: CDR1 LNHDA, CDR2 SQIVND (reference sequence). Here the CDR3 reads CASSGEAHSYEQYF. In nucleotides, the CDR3 is TGTGCCAGTAGCGGGGAGGCCCACTCCTACGAGCAGTACTTC.

The table lists this clone with a count of one. The chain joins TRBV19 to TRBJ2-1; D possibly corresponds to TRBD1 (5 bases). The CDR3 has 13 residues. V was shortened by 4 bases and J by 3 bases, with 7 bases between the two germline ends. Germline V lookup: CDR1 LNHDA, CDR2 SQIVND (reference sequence). This CDR3 is CASSTGLYNEQFF. As DNA, the CDR3 is TGTGCCAGTAGTACAGGGCTCTACAATGAGCAGTTCTTC.

The gene calls are TRBV19 and TRBJ1-4, with no clear D. The germline V and J ends were trimmed by 4 bases and 0 bases, with 15 bases remaining between them. The CDR3 loop spans 17 amino acids. CDR1 and CDR2 from the germline V gene are LNHDA and SQIVND (reference sequence). CDR3 in DNA: TGTGCCAGTAGTACAGCCCGGGGTAAAACAACTAATGAAAAACTGTTTTTT. Translated: CASSTARGKTTNEKLFF.

The rearrangement links TRBV27 to TRBJ1-3; the match to TRBD1 covers 7 bases. The CDR3 is 14 residues long. Trimming took 6 bases from V and 2 from J; bases not matched to a gene: 4. CDR1 is MNHEY and CDR2 is SMNVEV in the germline V gene (reference sequence). CDR3 sequence (DNA): TGTGCCAGCAGAGCCGGGACAGCTGGAAACACCATATATTTT. Its protein product is CASRAGTAGNTIYF.

The V and J genes are TRBV10-3 and TRBJ2-7; maybe TRBD1 (6 bases). The ends were cut back, 6 bases at V and 6 bases at J, with 12 bases in the middle. Per germline, CDR1 ENHRY and CDR2 SYGVKD. The CDR3 extends over 12 amino acids. CDR3 DNA sequence: TGTGCCATCAGCGTACAGGGAACCGAGCAGTACTTC. It is translated as CAISVQGTEQYF.

The chain combines TRBV11-2 with TRBJ1-5; D may be TRBD1 (5 bases). Germline V gives CDR1 SGHAT, CDR2 FQNNGV. V gave up 3 bases and J gave up 0 bases, with 9 bases separating them. The CDR3 runs 15 residues. CDR3 sequence (DNA): TGTGCCAGCAGCTTGGAGGGGACTAGCAATCAGCCCCAGCATTTT. It yields the protein CASSLEGTSNQPQHF.

This clone was recorded only once. The chain recombines TRBV19 with TRBJ1-4; TRBD1 matches at 11 bases. CDR1 and CDR2 (germline): LNHDA, SQIVND (reference sequence). The V segment lost 8 bases and the J segment 7 bases; nucleotides outside the gene matches: 12. The CDR3 is 16 amino acids. The CDR3 DNA is TGTGCCAGTTCTCATATACCGGGACAGGGGGGTGAAAAACTGTTTTTT. Its translation is CASSHIPGQGGEKLFF.

The gene calls are TRBV27 and TRBJ2-3, with TRBD1 identical over 8 bases. The CDR3 extends over 17 amino acids. The J segment lost 1 base and the V segment lost 3 bases, leaving 9 bases of the junction unmatched. Germline CDR1 and CDR2: MNHEY and SMNVEV (reference sequence). The CDR3 coding sequence is TGTGCCAGCAGTTTTGTTCAGGGGGCCATTGGCACAGATACGCAGTATTTT. Translated, it gives CASSFVQGAIGTDTQYF.

The V gene is TRBV15, the J gene TRBJ2-3, with D tentatively TRBD1 (7 bases). V gave up 1 base and J gave up 3 bases, with 29 bases separating them. The V gene's germline CDR1 is LNHNV and CDR2 YYDKDF (reference sequence). The CDR3 has 21 amino acids. The DNA for the CDR3 is TGTGCCACCAGCAGAGGGAGGGGCAGGGGGACGATACAAACCAGGACAGATACGCAGTATTTT. This encodes CATSRGRGRGTIQTRTDTQYF.

This clone was detected only once. The CDR3, as DNA: TGTGCCAGCAGCACCAACAGGGTAACCTATGGCTACACCTTC. As protein: CASSTNRVTYGYTF. V usage is TRBV13 and J usage is TRBJ1-2; the D gene is possibly TRBD1 (6 bases). Germline V gene sequence: CDR1 PRHDT, CDR2 FYEKMQ (reference sequence). V gave up 5 bases and J gave up 4 bases, with 14 bases separating them. The CDR3 length is 14 residues. The complete variable domain, with remaining parts taken from reference TRBV13 and TRBJ1-2, reads AAGVIQSPRHLIKEKRETATLKCYPIPRHDTVYWYQQGPGQDPQFLISFYEKMQSDKGSIPDRFSAQQFSDYHSELNMSSLELGDSALYFCASSTNRVTYGYTFGSGTRLTVV.

This clone was counted ten times or more. V gene TRBV28 combines with J gene TRBJ2-7, with TRBD2 matching over 11 bases. The CDR3 is 16 amino acids. V lost 2 bases, J lost 5 bases, and 8 bases stayed unmatched. Germline CDR1 is MDHEN and CDR2 is SYDVKM. The CDR3 region is CASSLRGTSGHHEQYF. The CDR3 DNA reads TGTGCCAGCAGTTTACGAGGGACTAGCGGCCACCACGAGCAGTACTTC. Complete variable domain (other parts from reference TRBV28 and TRBJ2-7): DVKVTQSSRYLVKRTGEKVFLECVQDMDHENMFWYRQDPGLGLRLIYFSYDVKMKEKGDIPEGYSVSREKKERFSLILESASTNQTSMYLCASSLRGTSGHHEQYFGPGTRLTVT.

The chain links TRBV23-1 to TRBJ1-2; D unresolved. TRBV23-1 is an ORF, with its function uncertain. The CDR3 totals 14 residues. Trimming pared 6 bases from V and 4 bases from J, leaving 15 bases between. The CDR3 region has the DNA TGCGCCAGCAGCCGAGGCCAAGTGGGCTATGGCTACACCTTC. Its protein product is CASSRGQVGYGYTF.

This clone was recorded only once. This chain links TRBV2 with TRBJ1-5; 8 nucleotides match TRBD1. Germline-derived CDR1 and CDR2 are SNHLY and FYNNEI. The V and J ends lost 5 bases and 2 bases, in that order; junction bases with no gene match: 8. The CDR3 has 16 amino acids. Here the CDR3 DNA reads TGTGCCAGCAGTCTCGGCAGGGGGCAAGGCAATCAGCCCCAGCATTTT. It encodes CASSLGRGQGNQPQHF.

This clone was counted once. J is TRBJ2-2 and V is TRBV29-1; 13 bases line up with TRBD2. From germline, CDR1 is SQVTM and CDR2 ANQGSEA. The CDR3 totals 14 residues. V lost 8 bases, J lost 4 bases, and 4 bases stayed unmatched. CDR3 sequence (DNA): TGCAGCTCTTGGACTAGCGGGGGCACCGGGGAGCTGTTTTTT. It encodes CSSWTSGGTGELFF.